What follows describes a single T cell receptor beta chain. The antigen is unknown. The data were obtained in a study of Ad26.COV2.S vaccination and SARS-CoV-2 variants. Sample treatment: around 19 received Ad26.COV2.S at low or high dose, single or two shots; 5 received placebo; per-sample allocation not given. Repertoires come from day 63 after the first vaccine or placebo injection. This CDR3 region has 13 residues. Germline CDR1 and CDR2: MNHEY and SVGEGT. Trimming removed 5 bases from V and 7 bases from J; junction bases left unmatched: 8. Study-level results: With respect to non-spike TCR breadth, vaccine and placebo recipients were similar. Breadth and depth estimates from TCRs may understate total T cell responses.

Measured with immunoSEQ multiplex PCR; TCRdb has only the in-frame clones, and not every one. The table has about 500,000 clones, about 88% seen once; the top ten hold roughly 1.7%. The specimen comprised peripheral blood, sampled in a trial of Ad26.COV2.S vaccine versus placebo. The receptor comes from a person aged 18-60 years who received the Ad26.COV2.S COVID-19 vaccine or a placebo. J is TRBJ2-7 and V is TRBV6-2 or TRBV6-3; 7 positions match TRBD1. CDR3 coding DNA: TGTGCCAGCAGTACGACAGGGTATGGGGAGCAGTACTTC. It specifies CASSTTGYGEQYF.